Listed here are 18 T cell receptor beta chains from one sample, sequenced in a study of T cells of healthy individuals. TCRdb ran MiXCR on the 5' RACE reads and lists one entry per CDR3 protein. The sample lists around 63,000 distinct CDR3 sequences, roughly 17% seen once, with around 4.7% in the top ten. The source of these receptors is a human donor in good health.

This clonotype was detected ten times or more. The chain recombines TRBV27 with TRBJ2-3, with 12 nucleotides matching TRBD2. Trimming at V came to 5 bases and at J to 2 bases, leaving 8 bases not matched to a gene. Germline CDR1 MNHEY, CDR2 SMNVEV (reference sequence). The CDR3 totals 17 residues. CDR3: CASSPVLAGGVTDTQYF. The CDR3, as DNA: TGTGCCAGCAGTCCAGTGCTAGCGGGAGGGGTCACAGATACGCAGTATTTT.

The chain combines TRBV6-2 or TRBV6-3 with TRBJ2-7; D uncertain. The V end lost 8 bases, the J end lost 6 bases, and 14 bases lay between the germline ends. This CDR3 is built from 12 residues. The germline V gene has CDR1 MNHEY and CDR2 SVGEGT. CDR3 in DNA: TGTGCCAGCCGGTTAAGACTGCGCGAGCAGTACTTC. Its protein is CASRLRLREQYF.

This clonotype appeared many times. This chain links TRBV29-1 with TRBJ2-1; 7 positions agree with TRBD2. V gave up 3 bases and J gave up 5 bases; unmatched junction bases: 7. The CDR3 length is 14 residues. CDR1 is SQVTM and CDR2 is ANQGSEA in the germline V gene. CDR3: CSVEGPSGDNEQFF. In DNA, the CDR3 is TGCAGCGTTGAGGGGCCTAGCGGAGACAATGAGCAGTTCTTC.

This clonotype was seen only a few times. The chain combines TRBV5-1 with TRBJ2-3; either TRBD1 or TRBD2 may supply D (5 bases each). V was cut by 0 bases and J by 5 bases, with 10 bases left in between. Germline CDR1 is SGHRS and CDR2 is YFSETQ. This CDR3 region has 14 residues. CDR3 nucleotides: TGCGCCAGCAGCTTGGCCGGGGCGGGAGATACGCAGTATTTT. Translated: CASSLAGAGDTQYF. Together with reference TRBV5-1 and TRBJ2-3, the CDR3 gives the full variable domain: KAGVTQTPRYLIKTRGQQVTLSCSPISGHRSVSWYQQTPGQGLQFLFEYFSETQRNKGNFPGRFSGRQFSNSRSEMNVSTLELGDSALYLCASSLAGAGDTQYFGPGTRLTVL.

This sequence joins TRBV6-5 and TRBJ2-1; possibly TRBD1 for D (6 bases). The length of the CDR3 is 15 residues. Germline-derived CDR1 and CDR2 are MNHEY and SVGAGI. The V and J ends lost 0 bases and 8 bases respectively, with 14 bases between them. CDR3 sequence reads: CASSYSDSYLDEQFF. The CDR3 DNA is TGTGCCAGCAGTTACTCGGACAGTTACCTCGATGAGCAGTTCTTC.

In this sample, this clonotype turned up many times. The DNA for the CDR3 is TGCAGTGCTAGAGCCCGGGACAGGGGATCCTACGAGCAGTACTTC. It encodes CSARARDRGSYEQYF. This chain uses TRBV20-1 with TRBJ2-7; 10 nucleotides line up with TRBD1. This CDR3 spans 15 amino acids. V was clipped by 1 base and J by 1 base; unmatched bases: 4. CDR1 is DFQATT and CDR2 is SNEGSKA in the germline V gene (reference sequence).

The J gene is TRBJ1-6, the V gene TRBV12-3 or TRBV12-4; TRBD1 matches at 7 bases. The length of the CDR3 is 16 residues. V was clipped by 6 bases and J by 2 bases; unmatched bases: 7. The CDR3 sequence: CASSLQGTAYNSPLHF. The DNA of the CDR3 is TGTGCCAGCAGCCTACAAGGGACAGCCTATAATTCACCCCTCCACTTT.

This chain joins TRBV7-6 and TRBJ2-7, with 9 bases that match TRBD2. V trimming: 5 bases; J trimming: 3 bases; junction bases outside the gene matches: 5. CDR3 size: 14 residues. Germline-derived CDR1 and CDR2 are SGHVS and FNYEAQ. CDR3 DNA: TGTGCCAGCAGCCTGCGGACTAGCGACTACGAGCAGTACTTC. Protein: CASSLRTSDYEQYF.

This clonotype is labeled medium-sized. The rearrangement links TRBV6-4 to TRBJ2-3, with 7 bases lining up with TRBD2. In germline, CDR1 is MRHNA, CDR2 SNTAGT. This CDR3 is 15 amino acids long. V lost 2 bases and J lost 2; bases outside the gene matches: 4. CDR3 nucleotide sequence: TGTGCCAGCAGTGACGGCGGGGGTACCACAGATACGCAGTATTTT. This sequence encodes CASSDGGGTTDTQYF.

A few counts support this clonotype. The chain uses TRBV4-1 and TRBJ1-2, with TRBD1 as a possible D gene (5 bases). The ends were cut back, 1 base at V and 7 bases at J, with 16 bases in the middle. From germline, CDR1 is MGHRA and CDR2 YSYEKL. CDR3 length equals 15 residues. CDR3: CASSQGGGVLSGYTF. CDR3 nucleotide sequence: TGCGCCAGCAGCCAAGGGGGGGGGGTCCTCTCTGGCTACACCTTC.

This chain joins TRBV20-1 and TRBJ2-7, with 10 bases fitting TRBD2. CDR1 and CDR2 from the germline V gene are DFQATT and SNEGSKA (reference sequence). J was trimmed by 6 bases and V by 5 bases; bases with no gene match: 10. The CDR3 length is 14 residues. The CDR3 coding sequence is TGCAGTGCTGCCCACAGCGGGGGGGCCGGCGAGCAGTACTTC. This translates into CSAAHSGGAGEQYF.

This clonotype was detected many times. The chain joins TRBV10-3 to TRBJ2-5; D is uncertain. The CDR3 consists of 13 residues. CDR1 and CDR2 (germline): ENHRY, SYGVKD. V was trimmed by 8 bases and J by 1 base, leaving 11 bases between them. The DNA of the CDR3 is TGTGCCATCGGTGTCAGCCCCCAAGAGACCCAGTACTTC. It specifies CAIGVSPQETQYF.

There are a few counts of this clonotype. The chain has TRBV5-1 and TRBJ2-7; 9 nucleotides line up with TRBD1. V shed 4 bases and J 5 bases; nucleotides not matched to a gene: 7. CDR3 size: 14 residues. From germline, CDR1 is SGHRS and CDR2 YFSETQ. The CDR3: CASSPDRGEDEQYF. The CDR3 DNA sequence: TGCGCCAGCAGCCCGGACAGGGGAGAAGACGAGCAGTACTTC.

The CDR3 DNA is TGCGCCAGCAGCTTGAGTCCAGGAGTGAATCAGCCCCAGCATTTT. Protein: CASSLSPGVNQPQHF. The chain employs TRBV5-1 and TRBJ1-5; D is uncertain. Trimming stripped 1 base from V and 4 bases from J, with 12 bases between. CDR1 and CDR2 (germline): SGHRS, YFSETQ. CDR3 length: 15 residues.

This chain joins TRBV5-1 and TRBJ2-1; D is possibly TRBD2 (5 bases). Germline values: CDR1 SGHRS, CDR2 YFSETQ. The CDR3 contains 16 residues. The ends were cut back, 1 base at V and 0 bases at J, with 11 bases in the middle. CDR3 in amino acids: CASSLQAGSSYNEQFF. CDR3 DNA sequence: TGCGCCAGCAGCTTGCAGGCGGGCAGCTCCTACAATGAGCAGTTCTTC.

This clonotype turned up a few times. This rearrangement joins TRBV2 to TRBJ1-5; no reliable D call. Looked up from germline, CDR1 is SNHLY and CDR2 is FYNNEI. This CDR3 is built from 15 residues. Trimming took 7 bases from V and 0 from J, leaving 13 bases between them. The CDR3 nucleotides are TGTGCCAGCAATACCGGGATATATAGCAATCAGCCCCAGCATTTT. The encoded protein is CASNTGIYSNQPQHF.

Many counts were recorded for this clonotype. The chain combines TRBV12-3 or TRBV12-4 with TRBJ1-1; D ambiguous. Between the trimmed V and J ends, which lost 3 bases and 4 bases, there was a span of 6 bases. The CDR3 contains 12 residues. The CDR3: CASSLLGTEAFF. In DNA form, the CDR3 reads TGTGCCAGCAGTTTGTTGGGCACTGAAGCTTTCTTT.

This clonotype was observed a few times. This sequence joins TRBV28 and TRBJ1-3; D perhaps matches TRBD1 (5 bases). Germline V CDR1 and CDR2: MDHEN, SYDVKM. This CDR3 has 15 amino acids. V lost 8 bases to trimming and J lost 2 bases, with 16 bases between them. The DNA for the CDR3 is TGTGCCAGCCTCTCTTCGGGGGGACCTGGAAACACCATATATTTT. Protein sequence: CASLSSGGPGNTIYF.